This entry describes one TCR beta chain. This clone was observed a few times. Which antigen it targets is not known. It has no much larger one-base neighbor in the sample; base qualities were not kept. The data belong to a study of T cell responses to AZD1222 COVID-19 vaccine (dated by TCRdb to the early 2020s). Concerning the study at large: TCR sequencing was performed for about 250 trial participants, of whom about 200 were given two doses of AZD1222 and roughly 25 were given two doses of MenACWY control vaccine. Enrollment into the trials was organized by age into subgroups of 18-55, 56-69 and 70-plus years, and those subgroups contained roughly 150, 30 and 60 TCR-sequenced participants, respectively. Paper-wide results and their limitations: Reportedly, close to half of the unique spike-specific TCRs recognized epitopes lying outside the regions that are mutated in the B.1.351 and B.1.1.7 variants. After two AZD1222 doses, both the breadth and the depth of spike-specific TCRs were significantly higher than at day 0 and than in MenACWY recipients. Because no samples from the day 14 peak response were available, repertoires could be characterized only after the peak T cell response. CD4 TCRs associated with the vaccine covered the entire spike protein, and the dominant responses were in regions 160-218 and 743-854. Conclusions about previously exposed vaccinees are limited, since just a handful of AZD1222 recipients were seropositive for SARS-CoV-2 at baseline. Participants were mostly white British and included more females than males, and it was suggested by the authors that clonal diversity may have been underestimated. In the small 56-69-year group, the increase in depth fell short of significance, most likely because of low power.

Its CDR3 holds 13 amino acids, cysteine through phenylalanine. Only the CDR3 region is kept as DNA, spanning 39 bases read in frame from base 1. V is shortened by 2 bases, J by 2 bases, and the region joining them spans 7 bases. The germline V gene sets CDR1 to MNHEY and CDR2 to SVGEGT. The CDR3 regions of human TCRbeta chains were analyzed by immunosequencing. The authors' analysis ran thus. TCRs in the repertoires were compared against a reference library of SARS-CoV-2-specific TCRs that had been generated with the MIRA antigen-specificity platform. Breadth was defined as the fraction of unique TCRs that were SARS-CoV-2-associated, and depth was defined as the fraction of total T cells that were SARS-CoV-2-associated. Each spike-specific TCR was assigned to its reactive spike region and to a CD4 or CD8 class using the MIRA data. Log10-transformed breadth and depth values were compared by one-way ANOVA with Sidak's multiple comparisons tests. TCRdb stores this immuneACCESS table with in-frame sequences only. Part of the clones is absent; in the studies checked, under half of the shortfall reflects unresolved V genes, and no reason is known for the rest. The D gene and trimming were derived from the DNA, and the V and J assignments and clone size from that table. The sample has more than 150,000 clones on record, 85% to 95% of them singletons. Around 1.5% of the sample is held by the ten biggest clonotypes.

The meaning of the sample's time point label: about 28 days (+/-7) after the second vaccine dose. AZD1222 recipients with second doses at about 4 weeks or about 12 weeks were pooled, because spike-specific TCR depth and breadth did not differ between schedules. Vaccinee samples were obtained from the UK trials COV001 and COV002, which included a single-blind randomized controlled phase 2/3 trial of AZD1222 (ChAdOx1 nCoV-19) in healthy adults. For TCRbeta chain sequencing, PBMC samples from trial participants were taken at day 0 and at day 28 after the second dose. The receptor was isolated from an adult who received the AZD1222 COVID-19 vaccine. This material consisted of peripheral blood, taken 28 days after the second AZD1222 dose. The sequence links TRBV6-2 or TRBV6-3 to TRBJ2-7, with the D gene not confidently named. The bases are TGTGCCAGCAGTTACGACACAGCCTACGAGCAGTACTTC. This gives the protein CASSYDTAYEQYF.